This TCR beta chain was profiled in a study of beta chain features in type 1 diabetes. Overall study context: No patient-donor differences in age, gender, total cells or subset yield.

The authors obtained over 95% purity in all sorted populations. Trimming took 0 bases from V and 2 from J; bases not matched to a gene: 7. Germline lookup yields CDR1 SNHLY and CDR2 FYNNEI. The length of the CDR3 is 18 residues. Study-level findings and limits: In every one of the four CD4+ subsets, TCRB CDR3s were moderately but significantly shorter in Type 1 diabetes patients.

In this sample, this clone turned up a few times. Its cognate antigen is unknown. What was sequenced were expressed TCRB transcripts, since all of the isolated RNA had been reverse transcribed. Produced via immunoSEQ multiplex PCR; TCRdb's table is partial and in-frame only. This sample has under 200,000 clones; about a tenth occur once, and the top ten carry more than 0.4%. The specimen was central memory CD4+ T cells from blood. The gene calls are TRBV2 and TRBJ2-2; 9 nucleotides align to TRBD2. The TCR originated in a man between 25 and 39 years old with type 1 diabetes. In nucleotides, the CDR3 is TGTGCCAGCAGTGAAGCGCCTGGGCTAGCGGGAAACACCGGGGAGCTGTTTTTT. This translates into CASSEAPGLAGNTGELFF.